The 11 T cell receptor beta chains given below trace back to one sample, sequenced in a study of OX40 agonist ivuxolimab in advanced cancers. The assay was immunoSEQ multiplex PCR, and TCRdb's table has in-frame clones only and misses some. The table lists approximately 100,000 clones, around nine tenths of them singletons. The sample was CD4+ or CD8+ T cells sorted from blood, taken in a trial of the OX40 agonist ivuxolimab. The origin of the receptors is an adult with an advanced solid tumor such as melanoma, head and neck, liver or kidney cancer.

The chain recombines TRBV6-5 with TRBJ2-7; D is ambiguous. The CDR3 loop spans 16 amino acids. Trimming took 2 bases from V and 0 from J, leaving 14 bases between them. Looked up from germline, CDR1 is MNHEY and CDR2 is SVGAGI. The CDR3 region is CASSYVGQPSSYEQYF. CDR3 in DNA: TGTGCCAGCAGTTACGTTGGGCAGCCAAGCTCCTACGAGCAGTACTTC.

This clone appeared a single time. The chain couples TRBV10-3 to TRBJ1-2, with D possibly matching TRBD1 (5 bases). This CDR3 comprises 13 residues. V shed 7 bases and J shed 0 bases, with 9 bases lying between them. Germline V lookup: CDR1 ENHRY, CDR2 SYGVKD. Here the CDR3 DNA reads TGTGCCATCATGGGGACGCCTAACTATGGCTACACCTTC. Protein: CAIMGTPNYGYTF.

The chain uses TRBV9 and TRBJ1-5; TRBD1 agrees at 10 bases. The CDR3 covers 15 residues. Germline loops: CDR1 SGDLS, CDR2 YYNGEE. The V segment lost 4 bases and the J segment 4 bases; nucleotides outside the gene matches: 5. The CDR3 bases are TGTGCCAGCAGCCCCCGGACAGGGGGAAATCAGCCCCAGCATTTT. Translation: CASSPRTGGNQPQHF.

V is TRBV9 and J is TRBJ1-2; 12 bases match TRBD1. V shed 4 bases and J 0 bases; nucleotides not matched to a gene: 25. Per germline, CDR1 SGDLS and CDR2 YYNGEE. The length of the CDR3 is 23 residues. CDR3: CASSPPGTGGAGRVLGANYGYTF. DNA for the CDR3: TGTGCCAGCAGCCCTCCCGGGACAGGGGGCGCGGGAAGAGTTTTGGGCGCTAACTATGGCTACACCTTC. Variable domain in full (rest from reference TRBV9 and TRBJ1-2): DSGVTQTPKHLITATGQRVTLRCSPRSGDLSVYWYQQSLDQGLQFLIQYYNGEERAKGNILERFSAQQFPDLHSELNLSSLELGDSALYFCASSPPGTGGAGRVLGANYGYTFGSGTRLTVV.

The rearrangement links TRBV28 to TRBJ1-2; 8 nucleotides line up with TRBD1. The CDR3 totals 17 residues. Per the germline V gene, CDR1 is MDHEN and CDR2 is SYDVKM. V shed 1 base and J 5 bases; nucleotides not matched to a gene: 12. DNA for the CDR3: TGTGCCAGCAGTTTATCCGGGACAGGTAGTTTAGGGTATGGCTACACCTTC. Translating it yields CASSLSGTGSLGYGYTF.

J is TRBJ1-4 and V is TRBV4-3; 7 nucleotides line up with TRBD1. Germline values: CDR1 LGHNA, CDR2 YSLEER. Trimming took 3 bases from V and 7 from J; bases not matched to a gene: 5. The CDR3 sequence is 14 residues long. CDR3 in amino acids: CASSQTGKVEKLFF. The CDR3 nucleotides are TGCGCCAGCAGCCAGACAGGGAAGGTTGAAAAACTGTTTTTT.

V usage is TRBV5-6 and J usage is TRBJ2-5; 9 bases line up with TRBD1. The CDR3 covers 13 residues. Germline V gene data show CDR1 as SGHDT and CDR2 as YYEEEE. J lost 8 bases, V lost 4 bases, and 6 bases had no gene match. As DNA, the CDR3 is TGTGCCAGCAGCGGGGGACAGGGAACCACCCAGTACTTC. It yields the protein CASSGGQGTTQYF. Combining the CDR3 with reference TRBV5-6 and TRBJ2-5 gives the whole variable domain DAGVTQSPTHLIKTRGQQVTLRCSPKSGHDTVSWYQQALGQGPQFIFQYYEEEERQRGNFPDRFSGHQFPNYSSELNVNALLLGDSALYLCASSGGQGTTQYFGPGTRLLVL.

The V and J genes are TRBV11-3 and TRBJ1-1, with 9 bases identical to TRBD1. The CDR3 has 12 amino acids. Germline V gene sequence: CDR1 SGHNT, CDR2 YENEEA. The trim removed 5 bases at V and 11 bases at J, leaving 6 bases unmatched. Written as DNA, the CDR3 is TGTGCCAGCAGCCGAGGGACAGGGCGGGCTTTCTTT. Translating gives CASSRGTGRAFF.

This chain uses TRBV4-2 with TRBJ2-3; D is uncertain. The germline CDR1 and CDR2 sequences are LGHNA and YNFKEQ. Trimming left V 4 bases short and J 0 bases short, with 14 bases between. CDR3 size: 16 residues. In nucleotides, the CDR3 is TGTGCCAGCAGCCCAGCTGCCGGTTCTAGCACAGATACGCAGTATTTT. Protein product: CASSPAAGSSTDTQYF.

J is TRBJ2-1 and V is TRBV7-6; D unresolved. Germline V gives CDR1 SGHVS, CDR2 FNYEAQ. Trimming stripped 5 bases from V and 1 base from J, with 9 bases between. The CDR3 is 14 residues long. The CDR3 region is CASSPRGSYNEQFF. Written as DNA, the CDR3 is TGTGCCAGCAGCCCCAGAGGATCCTACAATGAGCAGTTCTTC.

CDR3 sequence (DNA): TGTGCCAGCAGCACAGGGGGGGTCCGTGAAAAACTGTTTTTT. Protein: CASSTGGVREKLFF. The V gene is TRBV28, the J gene TRBJ1-4; 8 nucleotides align to TRBD1. CDR1 is MDHEN and CDR2 is SYDVKM in the germline V gene. V was clipped by 6 bases and J by 7 bases; unmatched bases: 7. There are 14 residues in the CDR3.